The rows below give T cell receptor beta chains drawn from one sample of a study of blood T cell repertoires in COVID-19. TCRdb keeps only in-frame clones here, not all; method: immunoSEQ multiplex PCR. There are 150,000 or so clones in the sample; more than 75% occur only once, and about 6.3% lies in the top ten. Sequenced sample: PBMCs or T cells enriched from blood (not recorded which). The receptor source for this set is a woman aged 45 to 65 who had recovered from COVID-19. The CDR3 runs from the conserved cysteine through the conserved F or W. Fields, in order: V gene, J gene, clone size, CDR3 protein. Some rows have no size entry. The others give once, few or many, or a class for an expanded clone.

V gene: TRBV5-1
J gene: TRBJ2-5
clone size: -
CDR3 protein: CASSYGQNQETQYF

V gene: TRBV6-5
J gene: TRBJ2-7
clone size: -
CDR3 protein: CASSSRESEQYF

V gene: TRBV5-5
J gene: TRBJ1-2
clone size: -
CDR3 protein: CASSLGIVGTLYGYTF

V gene: TRBV5-1
J gene: TRBJ2-7
clone size: -
CDR3 protein: CASSDGGPGEQYF

V gene: TRBV6-2/TRBV6-3
J gene: TRBJ2-1
clone size: -
CDR3 protein: CASSYYGEGNEQFF

V gene: TRBV7-9
J gene: TRBJ2-1
clone size: -
CDR3 protein: CASSGIGGNYNEQFF

V gene: TRBV6-5
J gene: TRBJ1-2
clone size: -
CDR3 protein: CAKGAGREGVYGYTF

V gene: TRBV6-2/TRBV6-3
J gene: TRBJ2-2
clone size: -
CDR3 protein: CASSQLGAVGELFF

V gene: TRBV15
J gene: TRBJ1-6
clone size: -
CDR3 protein: CATSLRRKGDHSPLHF

V gene: TRBV5-4
J gene: TRBJ1-4
clone size: once
CDR3 protein: CASSLTRDRGQEKLFF

V gene: TRBV10-2
J gene: TRBJ1-2
clone size: -
CDR3 protein: CASSDTLVGYTF

V gene: TRBV29-1
J gene: TRBJ2-3
clone size: -
CDR3 protein: CSVARGARNTQYF

V gene: TRBV10-3
J gene: TRBJ1-6
clone size: -
CDR3 protein: CAISPGQYNSPLHF

V gene: TRBV12-3/TRBV12-4
J gene: TRBJ2-7
clone size: -
CDR3 protein: CASSLQGHYEQYF

V gene: TRBV5-1
J gene: TRBJ2-7
clone size: -
CDR3 protein: CASSVDPGTNAYEQYF

V gene: TRBV19
J gene: TRBJ2-3
clone size: -
CDR3 protein: CASSSGLMRTDTQYF

V gene: TRBV7-2
J gene: TRBJ2-1
clone size: -
CDR3 protein: CASSLAGGAYNEQFF

V gene: TRBV13
J gene: TRBJ2-7
clone size: -
CDR3 protein: CASSELPGPRGDGEQYF

V gene: TRBV29-1
J gene: TRBJ1-3
clone size: -
CDR3 protein: CSVVTHGNTIYF

V gene: TRBV7-2
J gene: TRBJ2-2
clone size: few
CDR3 protein: CASSPPGANTGELFF

V gene: TRBV6-2/TRBV6-3
J gene: TRBJ2-7
clone size: -
CDR3 protein: CASSYKAGGTYEQYF

V gene: TRBV2
J gene: TRBJ2-7
clone size: once
CDR3 protein: CASRETVSYEQYF

V gene: TRBV3-1/TRBV3-2
J gene: TRBJ2-1
clone size: -
CDR3 protein: CASSQDQQGGYNEQFF

V gene: TRBV15
J gene: TRBJ1-2
clone size: few
CDR3 protein: CATSRYDTDGYTF

V gene: TRBV27
J gene: TRBJ2-5
clone size: -
CDR3 protein: CASSLRGRREQETQYF

V gene: TRBV5-1
J gene: TRBJ1-1
clone size: -
CDR3 protein: CASSLNRMNTEAFF

V gene: TRBV19
J gene: TRBJ2-2
clone size: -
CDR3 protein: CASSIGQGANTGELFF